The clone carrying this T cell receptor beta chain was seen at least ten times. Its antigen is unidentified. The data derive from a study of blood T cells in healthy people across ages. Each sample used at least 6 million PBMCs. With a J-beta primer mix and a sample-barcoded 5' primer, a second PCR ran about 7 to 12 cycles. All cDNA molecules were each tagged by a template-switch adaptor with 12 random nucleotides. In TCRdb, the 5' RACE reads were re-called with MiXCR into one record per CDR3 protein. Here the sample spans more than 800,000 distinct CDR3 sequences, 29% being singletons. Germline V CDR1 and CDR2: SGHAT, FQNNGV. With 5 bases removed from V and 2 bases from J, the gap between germline ends came to 19 bases. This CDR3 is 16 amino acids long. Notes on the study in general: A roughly linear age-dependent decrease characterized TCR beta diversity per million T cells. Leaving the PBMCs unsorted stopped any conclusive comparison of naive versus antigen-experienced cells.

This TCR was sampled from a woman of 80 years or more in good health. The rearrangement joins TRBV11-2 to TRBJ2-7, with D possibly TRBD1 on 5 matching bases. The specimen was blood. The DNA of the CDR3 is TGTGCCAGCAGCCCGCGGACACGCGCCTCCACCTACGAGCAGTACTTC. Amino acids: CASSPRTRASTYEQYF.